The 17 T cell receptor beta chains in this list originate from one sample, sequenced in a study of T cell repertoires in cytomegalovirus infection. These TCRs are of unknown antigen specificity. TCRdb independently ran MiXCR on the reads; one entry per CDR3 protein. The table includes some 940,000 distinct CDR3 sequences, roughly 30% detected once. The input for sequencing was cultured CD8+ T cells from PBMCs, taken from culture after CMV antigen stimulation. Receptor source: a human donor in good health (CMV status not recorded). Some clones in this sample may be carry-over from other donors' samples.

V gene TRBV5-1 combines with J gene TRBJ1-5; D not certain. This CDR3 spans 14 amino acids. The V gene lost 2 bases and the J gene lost 2 bases, with 8 bases spanning the gap. Germline-derived CDR1 and CDR2 are SGHRS and YFSETQ. The CDR3: CASSLGMGNQPQHF. Here the CDR3 DNA reads TGCGCCAGCAGCTTAGGGATGGGCAATCAGCCCCAGCATTTT.

This clonotype came up many times. V gene TRBV7-6 combines with J gene TRBJ1-2; 8 bases match TRBD1. Unmatched junction bases numbered 12, after V lost 5 bases and J lost 1 base. Germline CDR1 is SGHVS and CDR2 is FNYEAQ. The CDR3 is 17 amino acids. The CDR3: CASSPGQAAGGNYGYTF. In DNA, the CDR3 is TGTGCCAGCAGCCCGGGACAGGCGGCCGGCGGTAACTATGGCTACACCTTC.

Here the CDR3 DNA reads TGTGCCAGCAGTTACCCTACAATTAACACTGAAGCTTTCTTT. Amino acid sequence: CASSYPTINTEAFF. The chain carries TRBV6-6 and TRBJ1-1; no reliable D call. The CDR3 runs to 14 residues. CDR1 and CDR2 from the germline V gene are MNHNY and SVGAGI (reference sequence). V gave up 2 bases and J gave up 2 bases, with 9 bases separating them.

This clonotype appeared many times. This sequence joins TRBV7-2 and TRBJ2-7; the D call may be TRBD1 or TRBD2 (5 bases each). The CDR3 is 17 residues long. V was cut by 6 bases and J by 7 bases, with 28 bases left in between. Germline assignment: CDR1 SGHTA and CDR2 FQGNSA. This CDR3 is CASRHNWQGPLWGEQYF. The CDR3 DNA sequence: TGTGCCAGCAGACACAATTGGCAGGGCCCCCTATGGGGGGAGCAGTACTTC.

The chain couples TRBV19 to TRBJ1-1; 7 positions agree with TRBD1. Germline assignment: CDR1 LNHDA and CDR2 SQIVND (reference sequence). The trim removed 6 bases at V and 3 bases at J, leaving 16 bases unmatched. The CDR3 covers 17 residues. The CDR3 loop reads CASSPDRATFWDTEAFF. As DNA, the CDR3 is TGTGCCAGTAGCCCCGACAGGGCGACTTTTTGGGACACTGAAGCTTTCTTT. The full variable domain, its missing parts supplied by reference TRBV19 and TRBJ1-1, is DGGITQSPKYLFRKEGQNVTLSCEQNLNHDAMYWYRQDPGQGLRLIYYSQIVNDFQKGDIAEGYSVSREKKESFPLTVTSAQKNPTAFYLCASSPDRATFWDTEAFFGQGTRLTVV.

The chain uses TRBV5-8 and TRBJ2-7; TRBD2 is a possible D gene (5 bases). Trimming cost V 4 bases and J 6 bases, with 17 bases left between them. The CDR3 covers 14 residues. CDR1 is SGHTS and CDR2 is YDEGEE in the germline V gene. The CDR3 coding sequence is TGTGCCAGCAGCCCTAGGACGGGCGGAGGCGAGCAGTACGTC. This gives the protein CASSPRTGGGEQYV.

The chain combines TRBV20-1 with TRBJ1-2; the D gene is possibly TRBD1 (5 bases). The germline V gene encodes CDR1 DFQATT and CDR2 SNEGSKA (reference sequence). The CDR3 sequence is 12 residues long. V lost 0 bases to trimming and J lost 8 bases, with 10 bases between them. This CDR3 reads CSAREPGFGYTF. The CDR3 bases are TGCAGTGCTAGAGAACCAGGGTTCGGCTACACCTTC.

The chain uses TRBV9 and TRBJ1-5, with D possibly matching TRBD1 (5 bases). The CDR3 contains 13 residues. Trimming cost V 3 bases and J 3 bases, with 7 bases left between them. Per germline, CDR1 SGDLS and CDR2 YYNGEE. CDR3 nucleotides: TGTGCCAGCAGCGCAGGGCCCAATCAGCCCCAGCATTTT. It yields the protein CASSAGPNQPQHF.

The chain couples TRBV28 to TRBJ1-1; perhaps TRBD1 as D (6 bases). Germline values: CDR1 MDHEN, CDR2 SYDVKM. Trimming removed 6 bases from V and 5 bases from J, with 13 bases in between. This CDR3 comprises 13 residues. CDR3 sequence (DNA): TGTGCCAGCAGATCGGACAGAAGAACTGAAGCTTTCTTT. It is translated as CASRSDRRTEAFF.

The chain is built from TRBV6-1 and TRBJ2-1, with TRBD2 as a possible D gene (6 bases). The CDR3 has 15 amino acids. Per germline, CDR1 MNHNS and CDR2 SASEGT. Trimming took off 1 base at V and 4 bases at J, with 11 bases between the two ends. The CDR3: CASSEEEGNYNEQFF. CDR3 DNA sequence: TGTGCCAGCAGTGAAGAGGAGGGGAATTACAATGAGCAGTTCTTC.

This chain links TRBV6-6 with TRBJ2-7; the D is unclear. Germline-derived CDR1 and CDR2 are MNHNY and SVGAGI (reference sequence). Trimming left V 7 bases short and J 0 bases short, with 10 bases between. The CDR3 loop spans 13 amino acids. CDR3 region: CASTLSPSYEQYF. CDR3 nucleotide sequence: TGTGCCAGCACCTTATCCCCCTCCTACGAGCAGTACTTC.

The rearrangement joins TRBV24-1 to TRBJ2-3, with TRBD2 matching 9 bases. Germline trimming cut 6 bases from V and 3 bases from J; bases unmatched to any gene: 3. The CDR3 loop spans 14 amino acids. CDR1 KGHDR and CDR2 SFDVKD come from the germline V gene. CDR3 amino acids: CATSLSGGTDTQYF. The CDR3 DNA sequence: TGTGCCACCAGTCTCAGCGGGGGGACAGATACGCAGTATTTT.

This sequence joins TRBV6-4 and TRBJ2-3, with a possible D match to TRBD2 (6 bases). Germline CDR1 reads MRHNA; CDR2 reads SNTAGT. This CDR3 comprises 15 residues. V lost 2 bases, J lost 2 bases, and 11 bases lay in between. The CDR3 sequence: CASSDNGRSTDTQYF. DNA of the CDR3: TGTGCCAGCAGTGACAACGGGAGATCCACAGATACGCAGTATTTT.

The V and J genes are TRBV19 and TRBJ1-5, with D unresolved. Germline V gene lookup returns CDR1 LNHDA and CDR2 SQIVND (reference sequence). This CDR3 region has 11 residues. V dropped 5 bases and J dropped 9 bases, with 8 bases sitting between them. This CDR3 is CASSGSTPQHF. DNA for the CDR3: TGTGCCAGTAGTGGGTCGACGCCCCAGCATTTT.

The chain joins TRBV13 to TRBJ2-7; no clear D gene. The length of the CDR3 is 11 residues. Germline V gene data show CDR1 as PRHDT and CDR2 as FYEKMQ (reference sequence). V was pared by 5 bases and J by 7 bases, with 9 bases between. CDR3 coding DNA: TGTGCCAGCAGCCACAGTGAGGAGCAGTACTTC. The encoded protein is CASSHSEEQYF.

The rearrangement joins TRBV10-3 to TRBJ1-6; 9 positions agree with TRBD1. Germline V gives CDR1 ENHRY, CDR2 SYGVKD. CDR3 size: 15 residues. V was pared by 2 bases and J by 10 bases, with 6 bases of the junction left unmatched. The CDR3 DNA reads TGTGCCATCAGTGAGAAGGGACAGGGTTACTCACCCCTCCACTTT. It translates to CAISEKGQGYSPLHF.

This clonotype was found once. Germline is not matched at one junction end, which may reflect a read error. V and J are TRBV12-3 or TRBV12-4 and TRBJ2-5; TRBD1 matches 10 bases. The CDR3 loop spans 14 amino acids. The CDR3 reads CVSSRDRGQETQYF. Written as DNA, the CDR3 is TGTGTCAGCAGTCGGGACAGGGGCCAAGAGACCCAGTACTTC.